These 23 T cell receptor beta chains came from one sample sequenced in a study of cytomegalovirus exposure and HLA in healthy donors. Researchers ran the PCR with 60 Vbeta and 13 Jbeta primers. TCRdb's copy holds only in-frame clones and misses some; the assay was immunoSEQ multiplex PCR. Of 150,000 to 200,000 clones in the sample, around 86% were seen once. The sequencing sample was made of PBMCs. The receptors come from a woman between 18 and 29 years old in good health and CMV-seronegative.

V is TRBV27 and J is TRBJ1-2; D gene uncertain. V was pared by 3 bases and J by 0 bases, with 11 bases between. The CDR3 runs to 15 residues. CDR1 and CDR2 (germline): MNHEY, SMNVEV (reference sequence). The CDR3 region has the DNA TGTGCCAGCAGTTTTTTGGGAGAATCTAACTATGGCTACACCTTC. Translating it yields CASSFLGESNYGYTF.

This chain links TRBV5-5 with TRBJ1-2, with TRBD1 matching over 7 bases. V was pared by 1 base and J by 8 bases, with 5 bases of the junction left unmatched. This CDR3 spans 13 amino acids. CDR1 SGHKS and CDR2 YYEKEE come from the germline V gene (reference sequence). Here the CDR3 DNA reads TGTGCCAGCAGCTTGAGGGACAGCCGCGGCTACACCTTC. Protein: CASSLRDSRGYTF.

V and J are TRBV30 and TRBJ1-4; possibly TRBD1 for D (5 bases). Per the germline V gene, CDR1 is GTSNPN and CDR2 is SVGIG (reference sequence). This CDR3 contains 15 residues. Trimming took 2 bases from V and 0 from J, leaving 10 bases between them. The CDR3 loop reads CAWSQKGATNEKLFF. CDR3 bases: TGTGCCTGGAGTCAAAAAGGGGCAACTAATGAAAAACTGTTTTTT. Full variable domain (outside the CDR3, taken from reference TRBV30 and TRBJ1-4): SQTIHQWPATLVQPVGSPLSLECTVEGTSNPNLYWYRQAAGRGLQLLFYSVGIGQISSEVPQNLSASRPQDRQFILSSKKLLLSDSGFYLCAWSQKGATNEKLFFGSGTQLSVL.

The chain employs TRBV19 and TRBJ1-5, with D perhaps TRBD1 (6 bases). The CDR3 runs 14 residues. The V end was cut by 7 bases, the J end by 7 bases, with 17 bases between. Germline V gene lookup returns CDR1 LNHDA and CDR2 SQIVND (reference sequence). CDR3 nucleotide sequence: TGTGCCAGTAACCCTGGGAACAGGGACCAGCCCCAGCATTTT. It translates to CASNPGNRDQPQHF.

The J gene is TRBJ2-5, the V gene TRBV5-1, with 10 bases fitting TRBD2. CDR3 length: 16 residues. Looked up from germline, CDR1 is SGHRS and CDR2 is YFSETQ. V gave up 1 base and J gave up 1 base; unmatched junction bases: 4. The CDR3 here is CASSLLPSGGQETQYF. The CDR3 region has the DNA TGCGCCAGCAGCTTGCTACCTAGCGGGGGCCAAGAGACCCAGTACTTC.

The DNA for the CDR3 is TGTGCTCTTGGGGGGGACGGTAATGAAAAACTGTTTTTT. Its translation: CALGGDGNEKLFF. This chain links TRBV7-9 with TRBJ1-4, with D tentatively TRBD1 (5 bases). The CDR3 has 13 amino acids. Germline lookup yields CDR1 SEHNR and CDR2 FQNEAQ (reference sequence).

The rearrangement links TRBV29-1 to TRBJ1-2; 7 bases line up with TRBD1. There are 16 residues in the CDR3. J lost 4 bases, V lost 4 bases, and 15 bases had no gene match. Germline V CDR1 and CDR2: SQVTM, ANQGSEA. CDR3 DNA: TGCAGCGTTGTAGGACGATCGACAGGGATCTTCTATGGCTACACCTTC. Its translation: CSVVGRSTGIFYGYTF.

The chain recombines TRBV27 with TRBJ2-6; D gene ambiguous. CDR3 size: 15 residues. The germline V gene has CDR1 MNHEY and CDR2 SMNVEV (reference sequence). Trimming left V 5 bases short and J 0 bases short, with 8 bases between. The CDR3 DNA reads TGTGCCAGCAGTCCTCGCGTCTCTGGGGCCAACGTCCTGACTTTC. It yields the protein CASSPRVSGANVLTF.

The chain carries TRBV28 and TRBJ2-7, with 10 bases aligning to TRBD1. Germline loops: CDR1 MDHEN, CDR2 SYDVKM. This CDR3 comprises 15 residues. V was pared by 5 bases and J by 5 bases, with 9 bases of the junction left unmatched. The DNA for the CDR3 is TGTGCCAGCAGTGAACCGGGACAGGGGAGGAACGAGCAGTACTTC. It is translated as CASSEPGQGRNEQYF. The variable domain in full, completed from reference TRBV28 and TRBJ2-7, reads DVKVTQSSRYLVKRTGEKVFLECVQDMDHENMFWYRQDPGLGLRLIYFSYDVKMKEKGDIPEGYSVSREKKERFSLILESASTNQTSMYLCASSEPGQGRNEQYFGPGTRLTVT.

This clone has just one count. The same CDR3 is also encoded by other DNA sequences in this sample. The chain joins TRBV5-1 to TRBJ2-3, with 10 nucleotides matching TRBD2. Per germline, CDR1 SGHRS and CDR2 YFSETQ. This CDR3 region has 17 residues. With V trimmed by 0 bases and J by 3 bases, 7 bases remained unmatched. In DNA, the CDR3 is TGCGCCAGCAGCTTGGCGGCTAGCGGGGGAGGAACAGATACGCAGTATTTT. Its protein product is CASSLAASGGGTDTQYF.

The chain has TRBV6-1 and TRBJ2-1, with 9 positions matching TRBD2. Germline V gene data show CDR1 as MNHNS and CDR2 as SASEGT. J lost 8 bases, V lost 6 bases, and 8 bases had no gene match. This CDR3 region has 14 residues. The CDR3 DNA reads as TGTGCCAGCAGCGGGGTAGCGGGGGTCTATGAGCAGTTCTTC. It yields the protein CASSGVAGVYEQFF.

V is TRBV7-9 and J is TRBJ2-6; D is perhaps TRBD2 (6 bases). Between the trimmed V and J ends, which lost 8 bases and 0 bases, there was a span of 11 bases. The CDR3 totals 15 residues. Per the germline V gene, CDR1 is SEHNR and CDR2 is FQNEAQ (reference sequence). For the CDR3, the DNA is TGTGCCAGCGGGGGGATGGACTCTGGGGCCAACGTCCTGACTTTC. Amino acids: CASGGMDSGANVLTF.

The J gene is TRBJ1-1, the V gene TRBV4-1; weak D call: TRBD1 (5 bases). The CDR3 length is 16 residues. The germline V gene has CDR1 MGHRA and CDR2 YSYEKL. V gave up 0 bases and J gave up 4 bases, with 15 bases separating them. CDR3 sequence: CASSQEGGGLGTEAFF. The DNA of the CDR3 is TGCGCCAGCAGCCAAGAGGGGGGGGGTTTGGGCACTGAAGCTTTCTTT.

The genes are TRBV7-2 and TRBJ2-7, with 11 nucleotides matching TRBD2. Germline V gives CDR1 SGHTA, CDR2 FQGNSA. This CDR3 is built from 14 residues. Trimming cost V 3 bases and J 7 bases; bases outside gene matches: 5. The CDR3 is CASSFSGGADEQYF. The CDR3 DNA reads TGTGCCAGCAGCTTTAGCGGGGGGGCGGATGAGCAGTACTTC.

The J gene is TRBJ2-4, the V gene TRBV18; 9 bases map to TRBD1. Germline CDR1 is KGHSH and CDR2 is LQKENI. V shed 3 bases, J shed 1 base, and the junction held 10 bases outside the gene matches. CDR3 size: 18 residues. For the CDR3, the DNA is TGTGCCAGCTCACCCTTGACAGGGGGTATGCTGGCCAAAAACATTCAGTACTTC. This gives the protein CASSPLTGGMLAKNIQYF.

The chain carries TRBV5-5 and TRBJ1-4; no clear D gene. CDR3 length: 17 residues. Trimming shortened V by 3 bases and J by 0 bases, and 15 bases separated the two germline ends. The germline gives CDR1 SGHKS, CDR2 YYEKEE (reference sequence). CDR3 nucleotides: TGTGCCAGCAGCTCGGTTAGAGATTCCGCAACTAATGAAAAACTGTTTTTT. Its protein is CASSSVRDSATNEKLFF.

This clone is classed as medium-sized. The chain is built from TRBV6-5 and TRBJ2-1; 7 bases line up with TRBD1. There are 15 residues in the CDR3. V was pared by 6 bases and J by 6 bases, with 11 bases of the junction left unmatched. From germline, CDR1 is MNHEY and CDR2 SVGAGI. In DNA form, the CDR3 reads TGTGCCAGCAGCCCGCCTGGGGACAGCATCAATGAGCAGTTCTTC. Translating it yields CASSPPGDSINEQFF.

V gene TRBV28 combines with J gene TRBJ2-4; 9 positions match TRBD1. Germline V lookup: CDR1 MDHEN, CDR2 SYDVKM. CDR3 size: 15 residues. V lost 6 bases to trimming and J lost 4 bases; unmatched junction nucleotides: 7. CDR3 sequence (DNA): TGTGCCAGCAGCACAGGGGGCTCGAGGAAAAACATTCAGTACTTC. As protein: CASSTGGSRKNIQYF.

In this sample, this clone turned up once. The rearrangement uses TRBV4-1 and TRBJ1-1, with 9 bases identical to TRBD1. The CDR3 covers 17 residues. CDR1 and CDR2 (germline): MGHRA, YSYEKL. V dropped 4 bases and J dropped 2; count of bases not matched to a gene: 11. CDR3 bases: TGCGCCAGCAGCCGCGGGACAGGGATGATTTACAACACTGAAGCTTTCTTT. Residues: CASSRGTGMIYNTEAFF.

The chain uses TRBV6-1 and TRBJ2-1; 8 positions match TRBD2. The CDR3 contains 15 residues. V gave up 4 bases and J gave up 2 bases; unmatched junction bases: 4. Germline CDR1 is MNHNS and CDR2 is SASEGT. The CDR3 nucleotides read TGTGCCAGCAGTGGACTAGCGCCCGCCTACAATGAGCAGTTCTTC. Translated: CASSGLAPAYNEQFF.

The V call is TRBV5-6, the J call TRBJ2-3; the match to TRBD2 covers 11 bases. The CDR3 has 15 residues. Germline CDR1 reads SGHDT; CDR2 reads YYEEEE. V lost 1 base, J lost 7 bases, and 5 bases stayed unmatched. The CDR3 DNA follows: TGTGCCAGCAGCTTGTTAGCGGGGGGGCCGAATACGCAGTATTTT. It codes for CASSLLAGGPNTQYF.

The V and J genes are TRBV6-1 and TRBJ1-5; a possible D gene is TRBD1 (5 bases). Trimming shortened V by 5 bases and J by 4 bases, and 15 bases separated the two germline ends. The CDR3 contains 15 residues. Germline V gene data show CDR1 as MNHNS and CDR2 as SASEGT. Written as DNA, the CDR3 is TGTGCCAGCAGTCCTCCGTCGGGGACTAATCAGCCCCAGCATTTT. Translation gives CASSPPSGTNQPQHF.

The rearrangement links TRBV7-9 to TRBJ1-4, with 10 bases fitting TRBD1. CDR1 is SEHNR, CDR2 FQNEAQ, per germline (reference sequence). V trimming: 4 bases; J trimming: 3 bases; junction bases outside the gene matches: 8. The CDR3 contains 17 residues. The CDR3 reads CASSYPGTGVPNEKLFF. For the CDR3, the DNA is TGTGCCAGCAGCTACCCCGGGACAGGGGTCCCTAATGAAAAACTGTTTTTT.